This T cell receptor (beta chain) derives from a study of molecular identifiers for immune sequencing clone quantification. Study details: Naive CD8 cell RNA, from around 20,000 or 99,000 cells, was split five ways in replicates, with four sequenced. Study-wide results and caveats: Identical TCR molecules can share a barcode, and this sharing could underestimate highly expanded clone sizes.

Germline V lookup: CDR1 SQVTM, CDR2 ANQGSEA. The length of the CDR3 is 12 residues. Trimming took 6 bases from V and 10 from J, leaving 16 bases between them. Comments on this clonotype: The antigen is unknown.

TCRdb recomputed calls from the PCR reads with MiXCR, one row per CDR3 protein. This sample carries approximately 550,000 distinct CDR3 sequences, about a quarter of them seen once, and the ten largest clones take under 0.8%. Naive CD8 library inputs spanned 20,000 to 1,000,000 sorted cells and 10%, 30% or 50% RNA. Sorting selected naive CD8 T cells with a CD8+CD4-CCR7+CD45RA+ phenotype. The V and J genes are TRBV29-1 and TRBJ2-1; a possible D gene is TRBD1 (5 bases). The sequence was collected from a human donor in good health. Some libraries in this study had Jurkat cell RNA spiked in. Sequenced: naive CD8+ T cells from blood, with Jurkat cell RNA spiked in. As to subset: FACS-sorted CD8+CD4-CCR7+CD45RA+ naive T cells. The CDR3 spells CSVEENDREQFF. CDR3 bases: TGCAGCGTAGAGGAGAACGACAGAGAGCAGTTCTTC.